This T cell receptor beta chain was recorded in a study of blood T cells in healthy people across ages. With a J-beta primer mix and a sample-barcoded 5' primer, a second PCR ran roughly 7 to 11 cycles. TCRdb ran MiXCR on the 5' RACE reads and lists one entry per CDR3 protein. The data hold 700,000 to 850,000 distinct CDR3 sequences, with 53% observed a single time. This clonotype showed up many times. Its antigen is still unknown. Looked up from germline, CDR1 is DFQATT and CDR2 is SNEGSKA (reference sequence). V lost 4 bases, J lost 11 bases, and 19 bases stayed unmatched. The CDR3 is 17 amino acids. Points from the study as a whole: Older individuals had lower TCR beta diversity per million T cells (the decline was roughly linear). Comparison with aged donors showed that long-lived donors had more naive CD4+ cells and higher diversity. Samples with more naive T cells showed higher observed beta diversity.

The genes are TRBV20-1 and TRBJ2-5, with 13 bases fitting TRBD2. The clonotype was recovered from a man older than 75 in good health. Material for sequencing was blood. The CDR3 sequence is CSANYNRGLAGEGEQYF. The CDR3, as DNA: TGCAGTGCTAACTACAATAGAGGACTAGCGGGAGAAGGGGAGCAGTACTTC.